These 27 T cell receptor beta chains originate from one sample sequenced in a study of beta chain features in type 1 diabetes. Expressed TCRB transcripts were sequenced, since all the RNA that had been isolated was reverse transcribed. Assay: immunoSEQ multiplex PCR; the TCRdb copy retains only in-frame clones and omits some. The sample lists just over 150,000 clones; 8.5% to 14% were seen once. The sequencing input was central memory CD4+ T cells from blood. The receptors were sampled from a man aged 18 to 30 in good health.

V usage is TRBV7-9 and J usage is TRBJ2-7; D is uncertain. The germline CDR1 and CDR2 sequences are SEHNR and FQNEAQ (reference sequence). Trimming removed 5 bases at V and 2 bases at J, with 19 bases between. The CDR3 is made up of 16 amino acids. CDR3 in DNA: TGTGCCAGCAGCCCGCCCGGTGGCTTACTAACCTACGAGCAGTACTTC. Its protein is CASSPPGGLLTYEQYF.

This clone has more than one count but fewer than ten. The J gene is TRBJ2-3, the V gene TRBV2; maybe TRBD1 (5 bases). The V gene's germline CDR1 is SNHLY and CDR2 FYNNEI. V was pared by 1 base and J by 1 base, with 9 bases between. This CDR3 contains 15 residues. The CDR3 is CASSEDLRGTDTQYF. As DNA, the CDR3 is TGTGCCAGCAGTGAAGACCTCAGGGGCACAGATACGCAGTATTTT.

This clone was picked up a small number of times. The CDR3 sequence is CAWMGEYNSPLHF. The DNA of the CDR3 is TGTGCCTGGATGGGGGAGTATAATTCACCCCTCCACTTT. This chain uses TRBV30 with TRBJ1-6, with a tentative D call TRBD1 (5 bases). The ends were cut back, 4 bases at V and 4 bases at J, with 8 bases in the middle. The CDR3 covers 13 residues. Per the germline V gene, CDR1 is GTSNPN and CDR2 is SVGIG (reference sequence).

This clone has only a few counts. The chain has TRBV10-3 and TRBJ2-5; D not resolved. CDR1 and CDR2 from the germline V gene are ENHRY and SYGVKD. Trimming stripped 11 bases from V and 0 bases from J, with 10 bases between. This CDR3 comprises 12 residues. CDR3 in amino acids: CAASQNQETQYF. The CDR3 region has the DNA TGTGCCGCCAGCCAGAACCAAGAGACCCAGTACTTC.

The chain couples TRBV29-1 to TRBJ2-5, with a possible D match to TRBD2 (6 bases). V gave up 7 bases and J gave up 4 bases, with 16 bases separating them. The CDR3 spans 13 residues. CDR1 and CDR2 from the germline V gene are SQVTM and ANQGSEA. The CDR3 region is CSGGGTFGETQYF. Written as DNA, the CDR3 is TGCAGCGGTGGGGGGACCTTTGGAGAGACCCAGTACTTC.

This chain uses TRBV29-1 with TRBJ1-3; no firm D call. The CDR3 length is 15 residues. Germline V gene sequence: CDR1 SQVTM, CDR2 ANQGSEA. V was clipped by 7 bases and J by 0 bases, with 16 bases between them. The CDR3, as DNA: TGCAGCGCCGGAGGGCAGTTTTGCTCTGGAAACACCATATATTTT. Its protein product is CSAGGQFCSGNTIYF. Based on the CDR3 plus reference TRBV29-1 and TRBJ1-3, the full variable domain is SAVISQKPSRDICQRGTSLTIQCQVDSQVTMMFWYRQQPGQSLTLIATANQGSEATYESGFVIDKFPISRPNLTFSTLTVSNMSPEDSSIYLCSAGGQFCSGNTIYFGEGSWLTVV.

This clone was counted only a few times. The CDR3 region is CASSLYAAGRDTDTQYF. CDR3 coding DNA: TGTGCCAGCAGTTTATACGCCGCGGGCAGGGATACAGATACGCAGTATTTT. This chain joins TRBV28 and TRBJ2-3; TRBD1 or TRBD2 may be the D gene (5 bases each). The germline CDR1 and CDR2 sequences are MDHEN and SYDVKM. The CDR3 spans 17 residues. Deletions cut 1 base from V and 3 bases from J, with 17 bases between.

The chain employs TRBV5-1 and TRBJ2-3; 9 positions agree with TRBD1. J lost 5 bases, V lost 3 bases, and 4 bases had no gene match. The germline gives CDR1 SGHRS, CDR2 YFSETQ. This CDR3 is 14 amino acids long. CDR3 coding DNA: TGCGCCAGCAGCTCGGACAGGGGAGGAGATACGCAGTATTTT. It specifies CASSSDRGGDTQYF.

This clone has more than one count but fewer than ten. V usage is TRBV7-9 and J usage is TRBJ2-2, with no clear D. CDR1 and CDR2 (germline): SEHNR, FQNEAQ (reference sequence). V was clipped by 7 bases and J by 3 bases, with 12 bases between them. CDR3 length equals 14 residues. The CDR3 loop reads CASTPGTYTGELFF. The CDR3 DNA is TGTGCCAGCACCCCAGGAACCTACACCGGGGAGCTGTTTTTT.

V and J are TRBV12-5 and TRBJ2-1, with TRBD1 identical over 9 bases. V trimming: 6 bases; J trimming: 7 bases; junction bases outside the gene matches: 16. Per the germline V gene, CDR1 is LGHNT and CDR2 is FRNRAP. This CDR3 has 17 residues. The CDR3 reads CASGSLSGTGPVNEQFF. CDR3 DNA sequence: TGTGCTAGTGGATCTCTGTCCGGGACAGGGCCGGTGAATGAGCAGTTCTTC.

The rearrangement uses TRBV7-2 and TRBJ2-4; unclear D gene. V dropped 3 bases and J dropped 3 bases, with 6 bases sitting between them. CDR3 length: 13 amino acids. From germline, CDR1 is SGHTA and CDR2 FQGNSA. This CDR3 is CASSFYDKNIQYF. DNA of the CDR3: TGTGCCAGCAGCTTCTACGACAAAAACATTCAGTACTTC.

This clone was counted between two and nine times. The chain has TRBV28 and TRBJ2-1, with 9 bases matching TRBD1. The CDR3 is 14 residues long. Germline values: CDR1 MDHEN, CDR2 SYDVKM. Trimming at V came to 4 bases and at J to 3 bases, leaving 1 base not matched to a gene. CDR3 sequence (DNA): TGTGCCAGCAGTTCGACAGGGGGCTACAATGAGCAGTTCTTC. As protein: CASSSTGGYNEQFF.

This clone was found a few times. CDR3 nucleotides: TGTGCCACCCGAATAGGGCTAGTCGAGCAGTACTTC. Its translation: CATRIGLVEQYF. This chain links TRBV25-1 with TRBJ2-7; D gene uncertain. The germline gives CDR1 MGHDK, CDR2 SYGVNS. CDR3 length: 12 residues. V lost 10 bases and J lost 6, with 16 bases in between.

This clone was counted many times. This sequence joins TRBV20-1 and TRBJ1-1; no definite D call. The CDR3 extends over 11 amino acids. V was cut by 0 bases and J by 7 bases, with 6 bases left in between. Germline V gene data show CDR1 as DFQATT and CDR2 as SNEGSKA (reference sequence). The CDR3 here is CSARDRNEAFF. In DNA form, the CDR3 reads TGCAGTGCTAGAGATAGGAATGAAGCTTTCTTT.

This clone was found many times. The chain is built from TRBV10-3 and TRBJ1-5, with D possibly being TRBD1 (5 bases). The germline gives CDR1 ENHRY, CDR2 SYGVKD. CDR3 size: 13 residues. V lost 2 bases and J lost 5, with 7 bases in between. The CDR3 reads CAISEDSYQPQHF. CDR3 nucleotide sequence: TGTGCCATCAGTGAGGACAGTTATCAGCCCCAGCATTTT.

This clone turned up a few times. The chain combines TRBV6-6 with TRBJ2-5; 7 nucleotides match TRBD1. The junction had 8 bases not matched to a gene; V was cut back by 5 bases and J by 2 bases. This CDR3 has 15 residues. Germline assignment: CDR1 MNHNY and CDR2 SVGAGI (reference sequence). CDR3 DNA sequence: TGTGCCAGCAGTCCGCGATCACAGGGGCAAGAGACCCAGTACTTC. Translation gives CASSPRSQGQETQYF.

The J gene is TRBJ1-2, the V gene TRBV28; TRBD1 aligns across 10 bases. The CDR3 loop spans 16 amino acids. Germline trimming cut 2 bases from V and 8 bases from J; bases unmatched to any gene: 11. In germline, CDR1 is MDHEN, CDR2 SYDVKM. CDR3 in DNA: TGTGCCAGCAGTTTACCCTCGACAGACAGGGGGCAGGGCTACACCTTC. This translates into CASSLPSTDRGQGYTF.

This clone was picked up a small number of times. This sequence joins TRBV4-3 and TRBJ1-6; D gene ambiguous. The CDR3 is 13 residues long. V lost 0 bases to trimming and J lost 8 bases, with 5 bases between them. Germline V gene lookup returns CDR1 LGHNA and CDR2 YSLEER. In DNA, the CDR3 is TGCGCCAGCAGCCAAGATCGGGATTCACCCCTCCACTTT. Protein: CASSQDRDSPLHF.

The chain carries TRBV7-2 and TRBJ2-3, with D possibly TRBD1 on 5 matching bases. The V and J ends lost 6 bases and 2 bases respectively, with 18 bases between them. Germline V gives CDR1 SGHTA, CDR2 FQGNSA. This CDR3 spans 16 amino acids. DNA for the CDR3: TGTGCCAGCAGTCCAGCGTTGGACATTTACACAGATACGCAGTATTTT. Translating it yields CASSPALDIYTDTQYF.

The rearrangement uses TRBV30 and TRBJ2-5, with a weak D call TRBD2 (5 bases). The J call may be mistaken, given a closer DNA end match to TRBJ2-7. Germline-derived CDR1 and CDR2 are GTSNPN and SVGIG (reference sequence). The CDR3 consists of 15 residues. The CDR3 bases are TGTGCCTGGAGTGTTATCGGCAGCGGCCTATACGAGCAGTACTTC. This gives the protein CAWSVIGSGLYEQYF.

The chain is built from TRBV6-4 and TRBJ2-1; TRBD2 matches at 12 bases. Germline V CDR1 and CDR2: MRHNA, SNTAGT. The CDR3 is 16 amino acids. V trimming: 4 bases; J trimming: 8 bases; junction bases outside the gene matches: 9. The CDR3 DNA follows: TGTGCCAGCAGTGTTGGCCTAGCGGGGGGGCTTGATGAGCAGTTCTTC. Its protein is CASSVGLAGGLDEQFF.

This clone was seen only a few times. J is TRBJ2-3 and V is TRBV9; no firm D call. V gave up 5 bases and J gave up 6 bases, with 16 bases separating them. This CDR3 region has 14 residues. Looked up from germline, CDR1 is SGDLS and CDR2 is YYNGEE. CDR3 protein: CASSGGPSEDTQYF. The CDR3 nucleotides read TGTGCCAGCAGTGGTGGACCCAGTGAGGATACGCAGTATTTT.

CDR3 region: CASSQQGSRVPNQPQHF. In nucleotides, the CDR3 is TGCGCCAGCAGCCAACAGGGTAGTAGGGTGCCAAATCAGCCCCAGCATTTT. This chain joins TRBV4-1 and TRBJ1-5, with D possibly being TRBD1 (5 bases). From germline, CDR1 is MGHRA and CDR2 YSYEKL. This CDR3 has 17 residues. Between the trimmed V and J ends, which lost 2 bases and 4 bases, there was a span of 18 bases.

This clone has only a few counts. This rearrangement joins TRBV4-1 to TRBJ1-2; D may be TRBD1 (5 bases). The length of the CDR3 is 14 residues. The V end lost 0 bases, the J end lost 8 bases, and 13 bases lay between the germline ends. Germline lookup yields CDR1 MGHRA and CDR2 YSYEKL. The CDR3 DNA follows: TGCGCCAGCAGCCAAGAAACCCAGGGCCGCGGCTACACCTTC. Amino acid sequence: CASSQETQGRGYTF.

V and J are TRBV7-2 and TRBJ2-5, with D uncertain. Looked up from germline, CDR1 is SGHTA and CDR2 is FQGNSA. This CDR3 has 14 residues. Trimming removed 5 bases at V and 5 bases at J, with 15 bases between. This chain's CDR3 is CASSPRIPEETQYF. The CDR3, as DNA: TGTGCCAGCAGCCCTCGGATACCCGAGGAGACCCAGTACTTC.

This clone has at least ten counts. The CDR3 nucleotides are TGTGCCAGCAGCCAAGAAGGGACTACCAAAAACATTCAGTACTTC. Its protein is CASSQEGTTKNIQYF. This chain connects TRBV4-2 to TRBJ2-4; 7 bases match TRBD2. CDR3 size: 15 residues. Losses at the gene ends were 0 bases for V and 2 bases for J; bases not matched to a gene: 1. Germline assignment: CDR1 LGHNA and CDR2 YNFKEQ.

The V and J genes are TRBV11-2 and TRBJ2-1; 13 bases map to TRBD2. There are 17 residues in the CDR3. CDR1 and CDR2 (germline): SGHAT, FQNNGV. J was trimmed by 6 bases and V by 2 bases; bases with no gene match: 7. CDR3 sequence: CASSLSGLAGVGNEQFF. The CDR3 DNA follows: TGTGCCAGCAGCTTATCAGGACTAGCGGGAGTCGGCAATGAGCAGTTCTTC.